Sequencing of this TCR beta chain was carried out in a study of tumor and adjacent non-tumor tissue in lung cancer. This CDR3 comprises 18 residues. The germline V gene has CDR1 SGHTS and CDR2 YDEGEE. Findings of the study overall: In normal lung, the top 100 clones were significantly more dominant than in tumor.

About this clonotype itself: Its specificity is not known. The junction departs from germline at one end; a sequencing error may be responsible.

A modified ARM-PCR protocol with three rounds of nested PCR amplified TCRbeta. TCRdb called the multiplex PCR reads again in MiXCR, with one record for every CDR3 protein. The sample lists 47,000 or so distinct CDR3 sequences, around 67% occurring once. The template was RNA from unsorted bulk tissue. This non-tumor lung sample came from over 3 cm beyond the tumor edge. Sequenced material: distant non-tumor lung tissue. This chain joins TRBV5-8 and TRBJ2-3; 7 nucleotides agree with TRBD2. The sequence was collected from a woman in her sixties or seventies with non-small cell lung cancer. The CDR3 region is CANSRPLTSMTRTDTQYF. In DNA, the CDR3 is TGTGCCAACAGCCGCCCTTTGACTAGCATGACCCGCACAGATACGCAGTATTTT. Supplemented by reference TRBV5-8 and TRBJ2-3, the full variable domain reads EAGVTQSPTHLIKTRGQQATLRCSPISGHTSVYWYQQALGLGLQFLLWYDEGEERNRGNFPPRFSGRQFPNYSSELNVNALELEDSALYLCANSRPLTSMTRTDTQYFGPGTRLTVL.